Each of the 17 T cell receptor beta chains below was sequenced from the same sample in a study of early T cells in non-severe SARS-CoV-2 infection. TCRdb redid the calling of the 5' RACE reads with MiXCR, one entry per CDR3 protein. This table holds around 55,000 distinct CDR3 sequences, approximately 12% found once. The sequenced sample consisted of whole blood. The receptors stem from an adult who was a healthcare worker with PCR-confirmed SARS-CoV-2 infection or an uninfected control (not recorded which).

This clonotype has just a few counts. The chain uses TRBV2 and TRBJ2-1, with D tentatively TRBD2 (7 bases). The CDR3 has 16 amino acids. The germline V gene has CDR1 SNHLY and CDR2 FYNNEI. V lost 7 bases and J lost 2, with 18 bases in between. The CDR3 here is CASTKFRGGTYNEQFF. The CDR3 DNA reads TGTGCCAGCACCAAGTTTAGGGGGGGGACCTACAATGAGCAGTTCTTC.

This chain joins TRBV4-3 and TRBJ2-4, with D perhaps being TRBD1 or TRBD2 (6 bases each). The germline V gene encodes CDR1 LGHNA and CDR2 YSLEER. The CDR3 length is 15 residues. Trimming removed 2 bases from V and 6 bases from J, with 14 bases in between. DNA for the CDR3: TGCGCCAGCAGCCAATTGGGGGGCGAGGTAAACATTCAGTACTTC. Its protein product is CASSQLGGEVNIQYF.

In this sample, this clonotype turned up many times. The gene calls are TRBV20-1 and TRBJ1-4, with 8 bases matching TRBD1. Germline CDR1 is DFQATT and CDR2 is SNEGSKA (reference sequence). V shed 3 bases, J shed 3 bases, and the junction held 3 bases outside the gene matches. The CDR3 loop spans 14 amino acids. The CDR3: CSASQGAANEKLFF. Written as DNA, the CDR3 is TGCAGTGCTAGCCAGGGGGCGGCTAATGAAAAACTGTTTTTT.

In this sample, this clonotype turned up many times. The CDR3 bases are TGCAGCGTTGATTCGTCATGGGAGGACAGGCGAACTCAGACCCAGTACTTC. Protein: CSVDSSWEDRRTQTQYF. The chain joins TRBV29-1 to TRBJ2-5; D is possibly TRBD1 (7 bases). Germline assignment: CDR1 SQVTM and CDR2 ANQGSEA. This CDR3 comprises 17 residues. V lost 3 bases and J lost 6, with 26 bases in between. Full variable domain (missing parts from reference TRBV29-1 and TRBJ2-5): SAVISQKPSRDICQRGTSLTIQCQVDSQVTMMFWYRQQPGQSLTLIATANQGSEATYESGFVIDKFPISRPNLTFSTLTVSNMSPEDSSIYLCSVDSSWEDRRTQTQYFGPGTRLLVL.

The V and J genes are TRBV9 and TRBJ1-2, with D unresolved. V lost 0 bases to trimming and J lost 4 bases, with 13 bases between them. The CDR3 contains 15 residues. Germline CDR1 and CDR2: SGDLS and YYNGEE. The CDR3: CASSVAADVIYGYTF. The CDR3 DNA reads TGTGCCAGCAGCGTAGCGGCAGATGTAATCTATGGCTACACCTTC.

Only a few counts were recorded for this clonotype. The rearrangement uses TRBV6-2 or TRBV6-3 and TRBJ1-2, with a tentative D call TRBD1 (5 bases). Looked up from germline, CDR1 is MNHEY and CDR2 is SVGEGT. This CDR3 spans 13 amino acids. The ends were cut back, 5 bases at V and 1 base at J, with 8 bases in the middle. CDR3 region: CASSRQSNYGYTF. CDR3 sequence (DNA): TGTGCCAGCAGTCGACAGAGTAACTATGGCTACACCTTC.

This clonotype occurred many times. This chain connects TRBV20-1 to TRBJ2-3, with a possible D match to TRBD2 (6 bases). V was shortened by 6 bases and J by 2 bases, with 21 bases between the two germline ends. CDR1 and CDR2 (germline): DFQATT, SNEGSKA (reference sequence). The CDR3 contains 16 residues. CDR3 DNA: TGCAGTGCGCACCGGCTTACACGGGAGCACACAGATACGCAGTATTTT. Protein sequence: CSAHRLTREHTDTQYF.

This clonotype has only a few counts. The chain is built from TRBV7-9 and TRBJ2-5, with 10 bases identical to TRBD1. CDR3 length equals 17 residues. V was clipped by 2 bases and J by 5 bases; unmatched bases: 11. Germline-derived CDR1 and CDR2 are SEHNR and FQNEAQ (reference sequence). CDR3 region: CASSLRIGTGEGETQYF. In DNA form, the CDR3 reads TGTGCCAGCAGCTTAAGGATCGGGACAGGGGAGGGGGAGACCCAGTACTTC. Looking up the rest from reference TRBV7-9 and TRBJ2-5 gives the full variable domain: DTGVSQNPRHKITKRGQNVTFRCDPISEHNRLYWYRQTLGQGPEFLTYFQNEAQLEKSRLLSDRFSAERPKGSFSTLEIQRTEQGDSAMYLCASSLRIGTGEGETQYFGPGTRLLVL.

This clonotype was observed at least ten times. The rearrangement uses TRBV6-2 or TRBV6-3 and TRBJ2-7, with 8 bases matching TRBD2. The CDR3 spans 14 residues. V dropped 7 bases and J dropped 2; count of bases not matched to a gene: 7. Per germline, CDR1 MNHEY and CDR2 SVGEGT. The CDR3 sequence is CASNQAGATYEQYF. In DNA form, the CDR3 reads TGTGCCAGCAACCAAGCGGGGGCCACCTACGAGCAGTACTTC.

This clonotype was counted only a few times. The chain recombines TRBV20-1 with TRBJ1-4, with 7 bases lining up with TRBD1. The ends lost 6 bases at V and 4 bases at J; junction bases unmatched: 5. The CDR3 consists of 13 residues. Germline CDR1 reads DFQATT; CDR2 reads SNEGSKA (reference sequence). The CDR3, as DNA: TGCAGTGCCAACAGGGGTTTTAATGAAAAACTGTTTTTT. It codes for CSANRGFNEKLFF.

The CDR3 protein is CSVHAPGRQETQYF. CDR3 nucleotide sequence: TGCAGCGTTCATGCCCCAGGGAGGCAGGAGACCCAGTACTTC. This rearrangement joins TRBV29-1 to TRBJ2-5; perhaps TRBD2 as D (6 bases). This CDR3 is built from 14 residues. The germline V and J ends were trimmed by 5 bases and 5 bases, with 18 bases remaining between them. Germline CDR1 SQVTM, CDR2 ANQGSEA.

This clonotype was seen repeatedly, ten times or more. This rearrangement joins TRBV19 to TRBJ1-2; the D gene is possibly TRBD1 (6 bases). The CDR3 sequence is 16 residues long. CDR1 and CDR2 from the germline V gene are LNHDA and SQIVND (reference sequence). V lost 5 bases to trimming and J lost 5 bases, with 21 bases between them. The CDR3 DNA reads TGTGCCAGTAGTGCGCCCCCACAGGGACGGGAATATGGCTACACCTTC. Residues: CASSAPPQGREYGYTF. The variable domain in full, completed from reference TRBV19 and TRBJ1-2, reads DGGITQSPKYLFRKEGQNVTLSCEQNLNHDAMYWYRQDPGQGLRLIYYSQIVNDFQKGDIAEGYSVSREKKESFPLTVTSAQKNPTAFYLCASSAPPQGREYGYTFGSGTRLTVV.

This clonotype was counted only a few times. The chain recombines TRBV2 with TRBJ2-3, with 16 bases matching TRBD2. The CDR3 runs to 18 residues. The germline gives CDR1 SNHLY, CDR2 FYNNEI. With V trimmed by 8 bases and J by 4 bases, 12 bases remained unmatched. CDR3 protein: CASGAPGTSGGGSDTQYF. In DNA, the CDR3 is TGTGCCAGCGGGGCCCCCGGGACTAGCGGGGGGGGATCAGATACGCAGTATTTT.

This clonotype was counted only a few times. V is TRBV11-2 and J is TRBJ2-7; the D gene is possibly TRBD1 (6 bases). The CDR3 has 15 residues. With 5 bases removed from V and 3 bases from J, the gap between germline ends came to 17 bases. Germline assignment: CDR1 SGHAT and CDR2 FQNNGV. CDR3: CASSAWTVQGYEQYF. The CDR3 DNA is TGTGCCAGCAGCGCCTGGACAGTCCAAGGCTACGAGCAGTACTTC.

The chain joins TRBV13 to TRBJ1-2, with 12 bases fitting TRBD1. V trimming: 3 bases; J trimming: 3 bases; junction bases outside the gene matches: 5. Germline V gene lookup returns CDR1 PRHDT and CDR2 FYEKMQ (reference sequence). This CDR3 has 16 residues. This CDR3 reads CASSFRDRGRDYGYTF. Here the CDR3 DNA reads TGTGCCAGCAGCTTCCGGGACAGGGGGCGCGACTATGGCTACACCTTC.

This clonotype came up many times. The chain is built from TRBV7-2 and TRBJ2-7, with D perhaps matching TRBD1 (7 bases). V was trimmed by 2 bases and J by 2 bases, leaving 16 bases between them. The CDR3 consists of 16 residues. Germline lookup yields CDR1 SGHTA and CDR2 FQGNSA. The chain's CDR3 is CASSLSRGGGPYEQYF. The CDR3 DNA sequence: TGTGCCAGCAGCTTATCCCGCGGAGGGGGCCCCTACGAGCAGTACTTC.

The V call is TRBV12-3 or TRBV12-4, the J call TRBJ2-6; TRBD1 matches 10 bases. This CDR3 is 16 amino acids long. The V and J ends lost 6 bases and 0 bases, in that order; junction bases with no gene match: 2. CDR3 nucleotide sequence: TGTGCCAGCAGCTGGACAGGGGGCTCTGGGGCCAACGTCCTGACTTTC. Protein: CASSWTGGSGANVLTF.